The TCR beta chain described here comes from a study of glioma-infiltrating T cells after dendritic cell vaccination (TCRdb year 2016). Describing the broader study: The cohort comprised 15 glioblastoma patients from Phase I and II dendritic cell vaccination trials, 9 newly diagnosed and 6 with recurrent disease. Between the early 2000s and the early 2010s, patients were given autologous tumor lysate-pulsed dendritic cell vaccination. To make the vaccine, monocyte-derived dendritic cells were cultured for six to eight days with IL-4 and GM-CSF and then pulsed overnight with autologous tumor lysate. Each patient was given three intradermal dendritic cell vaccine injections, spaced two weeks apart, in the arm below the axilla. In glioblastoma patients vaccinated with dendritic cells, deep sequencing of TCR beta CDR3 regions served to measure tumor-infiltrating lymphocyte content and to compare repertoires between tumor and blood. TCR sequencing metrics, including TIL content and tumor-blood repertoire overlap, were correlated with survival after dendritic cell vaccination.

This clone appeared once. Its binding antigen is unknown. Per-base qualities were not stored, and no clone one base away is much larger. Its CDR3 holds 15 amino acids, cysteine through phenylalanine. Only the CDR3 DNA is retained, 45 bases long and in frame from the first base. According to the germline V gene, CDR1 reads SNHLY and CDR2 reads FYNNEI. V drops 5 bases and J drops 0 bases, leaving 11 bases in between. This specimen's time point label, interpreted: after dendritic cell vaccination, including at tumor progression/relapse. Patients were selected on the basis of adequate residual fresh-frozen tumor tissue and more than two years of available survival data. Molecular status otherwise varied across the glioblastoma patients, but none of them carried an isocitrate dehydrogenase mutation. PBMC were collected before vaccination, two weeks after the third vaccination, and at tumor progression if progression occurred. Genomic DNA was extracted with the Qiagen DNeasy Blood extraction Kit.

TCRB CDR3 regions were amplified from approximately 2 ug genomic DNA, or all available DNA if less, using the immunoSEQ assay. The multiplex PCR employed 60 forward primers targeting TCR V beta segments and 13 reverse primers targeting J beta segments. To estimate the number of reads per starting template, synthetic control templates were added to each sample at limiting dilution. Reads of 87 bp were generated by sequencing on the Illumina HiSeq System. Per the authors' processing: PCR and sequencing errors were removed by a nearest neighbor algorithm that merged closely related sequences. TCR overlap was measured as the percentage of unique tumor TCR beta sequences also present in the same patient's peripheral blood. TCRdb retrieved this table from immuneACCESS and kept in-frame rearrangements only. Not all clones are present; in checked studies, unresolved V genes account for under half, and no reason is known for the remainder. V and J calls plus clone size are reproduced from that table; the DNA served to infer D and trimming. This sample holds 100,000 to 120,000 clones; roughly 89% were observed only once. The leading ten clones occupy around 2.6% of the sample.

Study-wide findings and limitations: The three-group TCR overlap response model was characterized as speculative, and prospective validation of the model was stated to be required. TCR clonality showed no direct relationship with survival, which suggests that a diverse polyclonal response may be important. The cohort was small and heterogeneous, only a few patients had full blood and tumor sets, and even fewer had initial-recurrent tumor pairs. Higher estimated pretreatment TIL content predicted longer time to progression and overall survival after dendritic cell vaccination.

The clonotype comes from a human donor with glioblastoma. The sequence joins TRBV2 to TRBJ1-3; TRBD1 is possibly the D segment (6 matching bases). The sequencing used blood, collected after dendritic cell vaccination. Read as DNA, the sequence is TGTGCCAGCAGTACAGACAGGACCTCTGGAAACACCATATATTTT. The resulting protein is CASSTDRTSGNTIYF.